This passage covers 5 T cell receptor beta chains from one sample sequenced in a study of blood T cell repertoires in COVID-19. Generated by immunoSEQ multiplex PCR, the TCRdb table keeps only in-frame clones and is missing some. In the table there are approximately 92,000 clones, around 80% of which are singletons. Sequenced input: peripheral blood. The receptors originated from a man aged 55 to 70 with acute or convalescent COVID-19.

The genes are TRBV7-9 and TRBJ2-2, with TRBD1 identical over 9 bases. Trimming cost V 6 bases and J 6 bases; bases outside gene matches: 8. CDR1 is SEHNR and CDR2 is FQNEAQ in the germline V gene (reference sequence). The CDR3 runs 15 residues. The CDR3 coding sequence is TGTGCCAGCAGGGTACAGGGGGCGGTACCCGGGGAGCTGTTTTTT. Amino acid sequence: CASRVQGAVPGELFF.

The V call is TRBV9, the J call TRBJ2-3; 7 bases fit TRBD2. The trim removed 1 base at V and 5 bases at J, leaving 7 bases unmatched. Germline CDR1 and CDR2: SGDLS and YYNGEE. This CDR3 has 15 amino acids. The CDR3 loop reads CASSVFWEGIDTQYF. CDR3 nucleotide sequence: TGTGCCAGCAGCGTATTTTGGGAGGGGATAGATACGCAGTATTTT.

V is TRBV5-1 and J is TRBJ1-6; D gene unclear. V was cut by 4 bases and J by 7 bases, with 12 bases left in between. The CDR3 has 14 amino acids. Looked up from germline, CDR1 is SGHRS and CDR2 is YFSETQ. This CDR3 is CASSDTTPNSPLHF. The DNA for the CDR3 is TGCGCCAGCAGCGATACCACTCCGAATTCACCCCTCCACTTT.

The chain joins TRBV6-1 to TRBJ1-2; the match to TRBD1 covers 7 bases. The germline V gene encodes CDR1 MNHNS and CDR2 SASEGT. This CDR3 region has 16 residues. V was pared by 4 bases and J by 2 bases, with 10 bases of the junction left unmatched. The DNA for the CDR3 is TGTGCCAGCAGTGGGTCCGGACAGGTTAAGAACTATGGCTACACCTTC. Amino acid sequence: CASSGSGQVKNYGYTF.

This clone is medium-sized by share. The J gene is TRBJ1-2, the V gene TRBV11-3; D not certain. V dropped 5 bases and J dropped 5 bases, with 15 bases sitting between them. This CDR3 is built from 14 residues. Germline assignment: CDR1 SGHNT and CDR2 YENEEA. This chain's CDR3 is CASSPKGAGYGYTF. For the CDR3, the DNA is TGTGCCAGCAGCCCCAAAGGCGCGGGGTATGGCTACACCTTC.